This TCR beta chain was sequenced in a study of CD8+ T cells in alopecia areata (dated by TCRdb to 2016 to 2019). In the study overall: Treated patients were enrolled in an open-label pilot trial of oral tofacitinib at 5 to 10 mg twice daily for moderate-to-severe alopecia areata. Patients received tofacitinib for 6 to 18 months and were then followed off drug for 6 months to check for delayed response and recurrence. For the treated patients, the SALT score, which quantifies what percentage of scalp surface area is affected, served as the measure of disease severity. The study used high-throughput TCRbeta sequencing to examine T cell clonal expansion in alopecia areata, in both the C3H/HeJ mouse model and human patients. Scalp tissue and sorted CD4+ and CD8+ peripheral blood T cells from patchy and totalis/universalis alopecia areata patients and from healthy controls were covered by human TCRbeta sequencing. Tofacitinib-treated patients had biopsies at baseline and at 4 and 24 weeks of treatment, with a later scalp biopsy in several patients. Scalp clonality was compared among normal scalp (n=4), patchy alopecia areata scalp (n=8), and alopecia totalis/universalis scalp (n=8). RNA was extracted with the PAXgene miRNA kit for fixed scalp, the miRNeasy kit for PBMCs, and the RNeasy kit for mouse skin. TCRbeta CDR3 regions were amplified by immunoSEQ multiplex PCR with 35 Vbeta forward and 13 Jbeta reverse primers. On the study overall, not on this receptor specifically: Higher clonality and more expanded CD8+ clones were observed in lesional scalp than in normal scalp, particularly in alopecia totalis/universalis, a finding suggestive of antigenic drive. TCR sequences shared between patients were less clear than in mice, possibly partly because of HLA diversity in the patient population. Because the treated cohort was small and included a single nonresponder, larger studies are needed to assess links between baseline CD8+ expansion and response. Tofacitinib significantly lowered scalp clonality and the number of expanded CD8+ clones among the top 100 scalp clones. Many expanded lesional clones persisted in scalp and blood during tofacitinib treatment, which may partly explain relapse after stopping treatment. Unlike mouse skin, which is dominated by gammadelta T cells, normal human skin has resident alphabeta T cells that are also sequenced, and this complicates analysis of the scalp TCR repertoire.

Library generation was performed with the immunoSEQ multiplex PCR assay. For TCR sequencing, RNA was extracted from every sample and reverse transcribed into cDNA to serve as template. First-strand cDNA was synthesized using SuperScript III with a 2:1 mix of oligo-dT and random hexamers. A synthetic immune receptor repertoire was used to measure amplification bias, and any remaining bias was corrected computationally. The original methods were these. Raw reads were preprocessed for error removal, and CDR3 was defined according to IMGT conventions as running from the conserved cysteine to phenylalanine. Clonality was computed as 1 minus the Shannon entropy, with the entropy normalized by log2 of the number of productive unique TCRs. Scalp TCRbeta sequences were cross-referenced with sorted blood CD4 and CD8 repertoires so that the CD4 or CD8 identity of scalp clones could be inferred. TCRdb holds this immuneACCESS table with in-frame rearrangements only. Some clones are missing; in checked studies, unresolved V genes explain under half, and the rest has no known cause. That table furnishes V, J and clone size, whereas the DNA furnished D and trimming. Present in this sample are some 3,500 clones, 70% of which were seen just once. The leading ten clones occupy roughly 9% of the sample.

The CDR3 sequence holds 16 residues, the cysteine and phenylalanine included. Only the CDR3 portion is preserved as DNA: 48 bases, with reading frame beginning at the first base. V loses 8 bases, J loses 0 bases, and the germline ends lie 14 bases apart. Based on the germline V gene, the CDR1 and CDR2 sequences are SNHLY and FYNNEI. The sample's time point, from its label and the paper: 24 weeks on oral tofacitinib. Read against the paper, the sample's treatment or condition label means: oral pan-JAK inhibitor, 5-10 mg twice daily. Peripheral blood and lesional scalp punch biopsies were obtained from patients with alopecia areata. Scalp biopsies from humans were placed right away in PAXgene tissue containers for fixation. As regards this clone: The specificity of this receptor is unknown. Within one base of it there is no much larger clone, and no base qualities were kept.

The chain is encoded by TRBV2 joined to TRBJ2-6, with the identity of the D gene unclear. The source material was skin, sampled at week 24, from a patient treated with tofacitinib. The sequence derives from a human donor with alopecia areata. The CDR3 region: CASALGYNSGANVLTF. The nucleotide sequence reads TGTGCCAGCGCCTTGGGATATAACTCTGGGGCCAACGTCCTGACTTTC. The CDR3, completed at both ends by the reference TRBV2 and TRBJ2-6 genes, gives the full variable domain EPEVTQTPSHQVTQMGQEVILRCVPISNHLYFYWYRQILGQKVEFLVSFYNNEISEKSEIFDDQFSVERPDGSNFTLKIRSTKLEDSAMYFCASALGYNSGANVLTFGAGSRLTVL.